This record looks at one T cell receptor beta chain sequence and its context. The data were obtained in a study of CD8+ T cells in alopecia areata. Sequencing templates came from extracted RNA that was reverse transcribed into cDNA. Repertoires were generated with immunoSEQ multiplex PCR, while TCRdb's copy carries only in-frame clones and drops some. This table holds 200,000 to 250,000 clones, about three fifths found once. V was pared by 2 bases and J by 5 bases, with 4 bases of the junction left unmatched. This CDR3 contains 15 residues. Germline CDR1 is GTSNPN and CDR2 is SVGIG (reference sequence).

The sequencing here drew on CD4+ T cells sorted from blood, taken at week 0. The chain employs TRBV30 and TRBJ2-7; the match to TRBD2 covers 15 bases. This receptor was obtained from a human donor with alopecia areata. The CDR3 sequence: CAWSPGTSGRNEQYF. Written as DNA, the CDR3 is TGTGCCTGGAGTCCCGGGACTAGCGGGAGGAACGAGCAGTACTTC. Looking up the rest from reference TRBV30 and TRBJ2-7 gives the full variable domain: SQTIHQWPATLVQPVGSPLSLECTVEGTSNPNLYWYRQAAGRGLQLLFYSVGIGQISSEVPQNLSASRPQDRQFILSSKKLLLSDSGFYLCAWSPGTSGRNEQYFGPGTRLTVT.